This T cell receptor beta chain stems from a study of PD-L1 blockade in urothelial cancer. Background on the study: Individuals in the cohort had been given 0 to 3 earlier chemotherapy regimens. Blood was analyzed 3 weeks (second dose) and 6 weeks after treatment start. The study recovered a median of roughly 150,000 T cells per blood sample.

The time point was: pretreatment peripheral blood. Patients presented with locally advanced or metastatic urothelial carcinoma. Using immunoSEQ multiplex PCR, the repertoire was profiled, and TCRdb retains in-frame clones only, with some absent. The sample has roughly 16,000 clones, 75% to 90% seen once. With 10 bases clipped from V and 6 bases from J, the junction kept 9 bases outside the gene matches. CDR1 and CDR2 (germline): MNHNS, SASEGT. The CDR3 extends over 13 amino acids. The genes are TRBV6-1 and TRBJ2-1; 7 bases agree with TRBD1. Sequences were derived from PBMCs, sampled around atezolizumab (anti-PD-L1) treatment. This sequence originates from a man in his 70s with urothelial cancer. The CDR3 protein is CATLERGRNEQFF. In DNA, the CDR3 is TGTGCCACCTTGGAAAGGGGGCGCAATGAGCAGTTCTTC.